This TCR beta chain is from a study of type 1 and type 2 diabetes patients. Study information: From PBMCs, CD4+ and CD8+ T cells were isolated by magnetic microbeads. Study results and limitations: Type 2 diabetes patients had few highly-expanded CD4+ clones, median one.

V was pared by 6 bases and J by 0 bases, with 14 bases between. This CDR3 has 15 amino acids. CDR1 and CDR2 (germline): SNHLY, FYNNEI. Genomic DNA was the PCR template. The TCR beta CDR3 region was amplified using 30 forward and 13 reverse primers. TCRdb itself ran the multiplex PCR reads through MiXCR, one entry per CDR3 protein. The sample consists of fewer than 300,000 distinct CDR3 sequences, roughly 50% of them appearing once. Comments on this clonotype: The target antigen is unknown.

This sequence was found in a man between 18 and 35 years old with type 2 diabetes. The rearrangement uses TRBV2 and TRBJ2-5; D possibly corresponds to TRBD2 (6 bases). The sample comprised peripheral blood mononuclear cells (PBMCs). In DNA, the CDR3 is TGTGCCAGCAGCGCCCGGACGGGGGACCAAGAGACCCAGTACTTC. Encoded protein: CASSARTGDQETQYF.